One sample yielded the 7 T cell receptor beta chains listed below, sequenced in a study of T-cell reconstitution after alpha-beta-depleted transplantation in children. Unique molecular identifiers were used to barcode this TCRbeta library. Via MiXCR, TCRdb re-called the PCR reads, giving one row per CDR3 protein. The table has some 240,000 distinct CDR3 sequences, around 12% seen once. This specimen was PBMCs from the stem cell graft donor, taken from the stem cell graft. These receptors all come from a human donor who donated a stem cell graft to a child with acute lymphoblastic leukemia.

Many counts were recorded for this clonotype. The gene calls are TRBV29-1 and TRBJ2-7, with D perhaps TRBD1 (7 bases). This CDR3 is built from 14 residues. The germline V gene has CDR1 SQVTM and CDR2 ANQGSEA. Trimming left V 6 bases short and J 4 bases short, with 19 bases between. CDR3 region: CSVGGAGGSYEQYF. DNA for the CDR3: TGCAGCGTCGGGGGTGCAGGGGGTAGTTACGAGCAGTACTTC.

The chain recombines TRBV6-4 with TRBJ2-5, with D possibly matching TRBD2 (6 bases). Trimming took 9 bases from V and 2 from J, leaving 22 bases between them. The V gene's germline CDR1 is MRHNA and CDR2 SNTAGT. This CDR3 is built from 16 residues. The CDR3 sequence is CASFNLNRDCQETQYF. In DNA, the CDR3 is TGTGCCAGTTTTAATCTCAACCGGGACTGTCAAGAGACCCAGTACTTC.

This clonotype was seen ten or more times. The chain carries TRBV11-2 and TRBJ2-1, with TRBD1 matching 8 bases. Per germline, CDR1 SGHAT and CDR2 FQNNGV. This CDR3 spans 15 amino acids. V shed 0 bases and J 13 bases; nucleotides not matched to a gene: 11. CDR3 nucleotide sequence: TGTGCCAGCAGCTTAGATTATCCATCCGGGACAGGACAGTTCTTC. Translated: CASSLDYPSGTGQFF.

In its sample, this clonotype was seen a few times. The rearrangement links TRBV19 to TRBJ2-3; D unresolved. This CDR3 contains 15 residues. Trimming left V 1 base short and J 1 base short, with 9 bases between. Germline V gene sequence: CDR1 LNHDA, CDR2 SQIVND (reference sequence). The CDR3 DNA follows: TGTGCCAGTAGTATAGGAAATCATCGCACAGATACGCAGTATTTT. As protein: CASSIGNHRTDTQYF.

This clonotype was recorded many times. V is TRBV6-1 and J is TRBJ2-3; possibly TRBD1 for D (6 bases). This CDR3 is 15 amino acids long. From germline, CDR1 is MNHNS and CDR2 SASEGT. V gave up 7 bases and J gave up 2 bases, with 16 bases separating them. The CDR3 DNA follows: TGTGCCAGCAAGGCAGGGGAAAGTTACACAGATACGCAGTATTTT. Its protein is CASKAGESYTDTQYF.

Ten or more counts support this clonotype. The chain links TRBV6-1 to TRBJ2-3; D may be TRBD1 (6 bases). The germline gives CDR1 MNHNS, CDR2 SASEGT. Trimming cost V 6 bases and J 1 base, with 14 bases left between them. The CDR3 is 15 amino acids. The CDR3 loop is CASSQPRTGTDTQYF. The CDR3 DNA is TGTGCCAGCAGCCAACCCCGGACAGGCACAGATACGCAGTATTTT.

The rearrangement uses TRBV30 and TRBJ2-2, with a possible D match to TRBD1 (5 bases). Trimming pared 5 bases from V and 5 bases from J, leaving 15 bases between. Germline V CDR1 and CDR2: GTSNPN, SVGIG (reference sequence). The CDR3 loop spans 14 amino acids. CDR3 residues: CAWVAGPTTGELFF. Written as DNA, the CDR3 is TGTGCCTGGGTGGCAGGGCCGACTACCGGGGAGCTGTTTTTT. Filled out from reference TRBV30 and TRBJ2-2, the complete variable domain reads SQTIHQWPATLVQPVGSPLSLECTVEGTSNPNLYWYRQAAGRGLQLLFYSVGIGQISSEVPQNLSASRPQDRQFILSSKKLLLSDSGFYLCAWVAGPTTGELFFGEGSRLTVL.